The sequence of this T cell receptor beta chain was determined in a study of T cell repertoires and Cas9 in healthy adults. On the study more broadly: Characterization of SpCas9-reactive CD4 and CD8 T cells covered multi-effector potency, cytotoxicity and lineage.

Using immunoSEQ multiplex PCR, the repertoire was profiled, and TCRdb retains in-frame clones only, with some absent. The sample consists of 13,000 to 15,000 clones, 75% to 90% of them appearing once. Study results and limitations: SpCas9-reactive effector T cells were reportedly restrained in vitro by SpCas9-reactive regulatory T cells.

CDR1 and CDR2 (germline): SGHKS, YYEKEE (reference sequence). V lost 0 bases and J 5 bases, leaving 12 bases between the germline ends. This CDR3 has 15 residues. Remarks on this clone: Its antigen is still unknown.

This TCR was recovered from a human donor in good health. The material sequenced was Tregs (CD4+, CD25+, CD127-, CD137-, CD154-) from PBMCs; culture status not recorded. The J gene is TRBJ1-5, the V gene TRBV5-5; perhaps TRBD1 as D (6 bases). The CDR3 DNA reads as TGTGCCAGCAGCTTGGGAGGGGGTAGGGATCAGCCCCAGCATTTT. This encodes CASSLGGGRDQPQHF.